The 2 T cell receptor beta chains reported below all come from one sample, sequenced in a study of blood T cell repertoires in COVID-19. Using immunoSEQ multiplex PCR, the repertoire was profiled, and TCRdb retains in-frame clones only, with some absent. Here the sample spans 55,000 to 75,000 clones, 80% to 90% being singletons. Source material: peripheral blood. These receptors were collected from a man over 45 with active COVID-19.

The chain joins TRBV5-6 to TRBJ2-5, with TRBD2 identical over 10 bases. The CDR3 consists of 16 residues. The germline V gene encodes CDR1 SGHDT and CDR2 YYEEEE. V was pared by 0 bases and J by 5 bases, with 7 bases of the junction left unmatched. DNA of the CDR3: TGTGCCAGCAGCTTGGGGCTAGCGGGAGAGGGGGAGACCCAGTACTTC. As protein: CASSLGLAGEGETQYF. The whole variable domain, filled in from reference TRBV5-6 and TRBJ2-5, reads DAGVTQSPTHLIKTRGQQVTLRCSPKSGHDTVSWYQQALGQGPQFIFQYYEEEERQRGNFPDRFSGHQFPNYSSELNVNALLLGDSALYLCASSLGLAGEGETQYFGPGTRLLVL.

This rearrangement joins TRBV27 to TRBJ2-7; 9 bases are a match to TRBD1. This CDR3 is built from 14 residues. V lost 5 bases to trimming and J lost 5 bases; unmatched junction nucleotides: 7. Germline values: CDR1 MNHEY, CDR2 SMNVEV (reference sequence). CDR3 in amino acids: CASSVTGGYHEQYF. The CDR3 DNA reads TGTGCCAGCAGTGTGACAGGGGGTTATCACGAGCAGTACTTC.